This T cell receptor (beta chain) was captured in a study of blood T cell repertoires in COVID-19. In the source study's methods: Reference gene primer amplification gave nucleated cell count estimates. TCRdb keeps only in-frame clones here, not all; method: immunoSEQ multiplex PCR. The V and J calls and clone size are taken from that table; D and trimming were inferred from the DNA. The repertoire holds hundreds of thousands of clones, with more than 75% as singletons. Ages ranged from roughly 18 to 95 years, with residence in 24 US areas. Sequencing was performed on PBMCs or T cells enriched from blood (not recorded which). This TCR was recovered from a woman in her sixties in a cohort exposed to, infected with or recovered from COVID-19 (not recorded which).

Written as DNA, the CDR3 is TGTGCCAGCAGTTTGCAATCGGGGAGCAATGAGCAGTTCTTC. This encodes CASSLQSGSNEQFF. V usage is TRBV28 and J usage is TRBJ2-1; a weak D match, TRBD2 (5 bases). The CDR3 length is 14 residues. Between the trimmed V and J ends, which lost 3 bases and 6 bases, there was a span of 12 bases. From germline, CDR1 is MDHEN and CDR2 SYDVKM.